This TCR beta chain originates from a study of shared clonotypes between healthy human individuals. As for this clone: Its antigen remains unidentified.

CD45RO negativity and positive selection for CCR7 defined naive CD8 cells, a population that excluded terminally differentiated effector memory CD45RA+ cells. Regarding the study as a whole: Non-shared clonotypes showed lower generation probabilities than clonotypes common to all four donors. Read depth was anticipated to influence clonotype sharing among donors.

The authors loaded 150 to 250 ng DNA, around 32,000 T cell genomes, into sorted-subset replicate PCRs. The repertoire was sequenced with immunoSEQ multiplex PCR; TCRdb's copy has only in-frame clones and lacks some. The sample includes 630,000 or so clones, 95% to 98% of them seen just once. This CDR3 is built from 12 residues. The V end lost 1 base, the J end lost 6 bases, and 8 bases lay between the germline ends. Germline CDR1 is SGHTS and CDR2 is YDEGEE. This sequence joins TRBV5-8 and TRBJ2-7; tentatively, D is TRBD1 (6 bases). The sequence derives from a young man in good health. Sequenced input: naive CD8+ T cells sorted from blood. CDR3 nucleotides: TGTGCCAGCAGCTTGACAGGGTTCGAGCAGTACTTC. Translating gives CASSLTGFEQYF.